This T cell receptor (beta chain) stems from a study of T cell responses to AZD1222 COVID-19 vaccine. As for the study in general: Timing groups of about 4 and about 12 weeks for second doses were pooled.

Produced via immunoSEQ multiplex PCR; TCRdb's table is partial and in-frame only. In the table there are around 150,000 clones, about nine tenths of which are singletons. Whole-study findings and limits: Nearly half of the spike-specific TCRs reportedly recognize variant regions that carry no mutations. Spike-specific TCR breadth and depth grew following two AZD1222 doses.

Notes on this clone: The antigen remains undetermined. The same CDR3 also results from other DNA sequences found in this sample.

The specimen was peripheral blood, collected on day 0 of AZD1222 vaccination. The receptor was derived from an adult in good health.

In nucleotides, the CDR3 is TGTGCCAGCAGTCCAGGGTATAGCAATCAGCCCCAGCATTTT. Residues: CASSPGYSNQPQHF. The chain is built from TRBV2 and TRBJ1-5, with a possible D match to TRBD1 (5 bases). The ends were cut back, 5 bases at V and 0 bases at J, with 8 bases in the middle. CDR1 is SNHLY, CDR2 FYNNEI, per germline. There are 14 residues in the CDR3.